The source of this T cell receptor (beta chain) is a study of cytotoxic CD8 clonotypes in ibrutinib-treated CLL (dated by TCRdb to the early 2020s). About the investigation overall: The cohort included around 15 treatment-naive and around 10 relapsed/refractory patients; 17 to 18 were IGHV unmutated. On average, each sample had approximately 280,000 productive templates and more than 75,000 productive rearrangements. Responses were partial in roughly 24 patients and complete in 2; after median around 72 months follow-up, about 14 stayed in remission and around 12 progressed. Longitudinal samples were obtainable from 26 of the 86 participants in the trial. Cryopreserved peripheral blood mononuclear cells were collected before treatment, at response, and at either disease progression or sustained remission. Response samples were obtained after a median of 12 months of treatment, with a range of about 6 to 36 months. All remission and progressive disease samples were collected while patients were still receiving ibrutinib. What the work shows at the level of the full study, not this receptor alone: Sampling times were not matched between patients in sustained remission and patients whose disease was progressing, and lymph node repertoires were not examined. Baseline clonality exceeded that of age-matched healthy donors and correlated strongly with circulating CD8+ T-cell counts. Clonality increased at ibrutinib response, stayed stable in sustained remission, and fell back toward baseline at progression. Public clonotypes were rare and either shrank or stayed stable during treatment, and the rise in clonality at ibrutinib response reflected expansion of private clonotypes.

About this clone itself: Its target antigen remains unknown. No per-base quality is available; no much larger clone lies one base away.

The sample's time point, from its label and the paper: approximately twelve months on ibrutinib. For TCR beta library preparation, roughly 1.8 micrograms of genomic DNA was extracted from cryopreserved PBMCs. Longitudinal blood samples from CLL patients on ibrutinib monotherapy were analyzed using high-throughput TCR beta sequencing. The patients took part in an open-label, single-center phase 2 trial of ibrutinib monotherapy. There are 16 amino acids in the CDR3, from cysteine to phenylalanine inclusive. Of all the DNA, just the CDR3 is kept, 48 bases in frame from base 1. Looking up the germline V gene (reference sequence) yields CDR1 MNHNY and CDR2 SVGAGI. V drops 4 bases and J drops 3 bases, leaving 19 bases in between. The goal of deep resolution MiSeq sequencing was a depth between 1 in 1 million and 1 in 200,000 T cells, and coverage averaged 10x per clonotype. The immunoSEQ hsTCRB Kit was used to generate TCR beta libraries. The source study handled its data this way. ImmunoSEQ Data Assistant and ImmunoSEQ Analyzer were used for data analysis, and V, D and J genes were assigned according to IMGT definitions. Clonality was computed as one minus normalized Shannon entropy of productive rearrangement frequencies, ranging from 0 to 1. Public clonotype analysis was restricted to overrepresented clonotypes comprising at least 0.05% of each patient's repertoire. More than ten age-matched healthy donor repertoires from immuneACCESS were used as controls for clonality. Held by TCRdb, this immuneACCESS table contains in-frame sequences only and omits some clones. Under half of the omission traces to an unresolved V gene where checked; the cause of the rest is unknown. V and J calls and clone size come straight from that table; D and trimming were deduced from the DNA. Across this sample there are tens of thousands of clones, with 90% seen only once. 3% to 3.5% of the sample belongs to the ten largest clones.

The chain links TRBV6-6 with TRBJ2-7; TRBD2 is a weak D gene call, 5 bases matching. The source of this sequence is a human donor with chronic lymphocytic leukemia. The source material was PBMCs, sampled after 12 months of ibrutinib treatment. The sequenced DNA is TGTGCCAGCAGTTTAGAAACCCCCGGACTGCGCTACGAGCAGTACTTC. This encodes CASSLETPGLRYEQYF.